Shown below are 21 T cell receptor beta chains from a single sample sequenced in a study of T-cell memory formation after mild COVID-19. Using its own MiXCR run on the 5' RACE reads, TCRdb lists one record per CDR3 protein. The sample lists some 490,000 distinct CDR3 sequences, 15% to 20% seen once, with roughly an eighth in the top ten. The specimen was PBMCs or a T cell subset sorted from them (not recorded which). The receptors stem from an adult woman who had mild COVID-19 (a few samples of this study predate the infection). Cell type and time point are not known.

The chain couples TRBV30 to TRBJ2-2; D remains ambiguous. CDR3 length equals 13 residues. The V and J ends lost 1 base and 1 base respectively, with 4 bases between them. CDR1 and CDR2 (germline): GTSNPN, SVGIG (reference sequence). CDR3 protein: CAWSEWNTGELFF. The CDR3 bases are TGTGCCTGGAGTGAGTGGAACACCGGGGAGCTGTTTTTT.

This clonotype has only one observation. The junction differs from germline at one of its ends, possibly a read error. The CDR3 DNA reads as TGTGCCAGCAGTCACTCGACTAGCGGGGGCCCCTTCAATGAGCAGTTCTTC. This gives the protein CASSHSTSGGPFNEQFF. V gene TRBV6-5 combines with J gene TRBJ2-1, with 12 positions matching TRBD2. The CDR3 runs to 17 residues. Germline values: CDR1 MNHEY, CDR2 SVGAGI.

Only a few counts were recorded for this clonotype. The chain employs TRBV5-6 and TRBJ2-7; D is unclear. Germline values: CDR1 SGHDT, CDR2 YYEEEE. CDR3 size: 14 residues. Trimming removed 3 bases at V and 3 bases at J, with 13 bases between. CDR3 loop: CASSSTNSRYEQYF. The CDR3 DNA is TGTGCCAGCAGCTCCACCAACAGCCGCTACGAGCAGTACTTC. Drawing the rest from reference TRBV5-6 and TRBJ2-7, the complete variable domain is DAGVTQSPTHLIKTRGQQVTLRCSPKSGHDTVSWYQQALGQGPQFIFQYYEEEERQRGNFPDRFSGHQFPNYSSELNVNALLLGDSALYLCASSSTNSRYEQYFGPGTRLTVT.

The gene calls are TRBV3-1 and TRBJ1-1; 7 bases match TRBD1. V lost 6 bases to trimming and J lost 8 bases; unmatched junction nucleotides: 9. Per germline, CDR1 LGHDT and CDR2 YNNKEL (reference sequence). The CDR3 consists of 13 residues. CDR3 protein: CASRPLDREEAFF. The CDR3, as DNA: TGTGCCAGCAGACCACTCGACAGGGAGGAAGCTTTCTTT.

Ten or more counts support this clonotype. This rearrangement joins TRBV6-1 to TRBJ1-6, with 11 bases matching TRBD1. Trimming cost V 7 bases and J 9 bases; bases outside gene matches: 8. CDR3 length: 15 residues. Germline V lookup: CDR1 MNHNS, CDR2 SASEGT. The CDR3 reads CASTTGTGGSSPLHF. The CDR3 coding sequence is TGTGCCAGCACAACCGGGACAGGGGGTAGTTCACCCCTCCACTTT.

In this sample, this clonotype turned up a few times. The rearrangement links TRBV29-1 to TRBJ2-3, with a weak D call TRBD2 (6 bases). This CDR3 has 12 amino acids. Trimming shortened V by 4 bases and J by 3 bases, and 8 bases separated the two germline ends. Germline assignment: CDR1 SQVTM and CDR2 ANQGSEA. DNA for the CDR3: TGCAGCGTTGGGACTACGACAGATACGCAGTATTTT. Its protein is CSVGTTTDTQYF.

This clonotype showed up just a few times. The CDR3 reads CASSQDLGRERAQYF. The CDR3 DNA reads TGTGCCAGCAGCCAAGATCTTGGCAGAGAGAGGGCCCAGTACTTC. The chain links TRBV3-1 to TRBJ2-5; the D gene is possibly TRBD2 (5 bases). In germline, CDR1 is LGHDT, CDR2 YNNKEL (reference sequence). V lost 0 bases and J lost 9, with 17 bases in between. There are 15 residues in the CDR3.

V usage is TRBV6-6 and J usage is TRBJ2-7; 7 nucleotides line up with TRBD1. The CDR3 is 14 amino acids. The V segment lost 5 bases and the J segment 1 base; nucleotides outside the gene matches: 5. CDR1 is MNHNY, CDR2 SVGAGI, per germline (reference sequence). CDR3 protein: CASSQLDRSYEQYF. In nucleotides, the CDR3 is TGTGCCAGCAGTCAACTGGACAGGTCCTACGAGCAGTACTTC.

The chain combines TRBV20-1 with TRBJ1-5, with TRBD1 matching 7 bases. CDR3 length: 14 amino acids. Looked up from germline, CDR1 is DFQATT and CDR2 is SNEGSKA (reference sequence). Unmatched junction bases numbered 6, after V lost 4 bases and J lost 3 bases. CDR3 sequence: CSAKSGTANQPQHF. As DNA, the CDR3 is TGCAGTGCTAAATCCGGGACAGCCAATCAGCCCCAGCATTTT.

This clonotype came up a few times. For the CDR3, the DNA is TGTGCCAGTAGGCAGACATCGAACACTGAAGCTTTCTTT. This sequence encodes CASRQTSNTEAFF. This rearrangement joins TRBV19 to TRBJ1-1, with D hard to call. V lost 6 bases and J lost 1, with 9 bases in between. CDR1 and CDR2 (germline): LNHDA, SQIVND (reference sequence). This CDR3 spans 13 amino acids.

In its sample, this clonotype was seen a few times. The CDR3 here is CASRTTSGGAGKTQYF. The CDR3, as DNA: TGTGCCAGCAGGACGACTAGCGGGGGGGCCGGGAAGACCCAGTACTTC. J is TRBJ2-5 and V is TRBV12-3 or TRBV12-4, with 14 positions matching TRBD2. The CDR3 length is 16 residues. The V and J ends lost 6 bases and 6 bases, in that order; junction bases with no gene match: 9.

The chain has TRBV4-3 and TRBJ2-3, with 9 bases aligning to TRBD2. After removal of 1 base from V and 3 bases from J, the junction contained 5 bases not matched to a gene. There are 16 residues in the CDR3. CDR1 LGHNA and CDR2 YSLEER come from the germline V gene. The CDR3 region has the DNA TGCGCCAGCAGCCAAGGGCCTAGCGGGGCGACAGATACGCAGTATTTT. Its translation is CASSQGPSGATDTQYF.

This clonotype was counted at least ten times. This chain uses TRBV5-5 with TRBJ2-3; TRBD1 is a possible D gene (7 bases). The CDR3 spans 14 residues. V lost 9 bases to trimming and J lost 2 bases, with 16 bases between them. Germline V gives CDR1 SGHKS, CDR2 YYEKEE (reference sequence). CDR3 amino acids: CAIRRGLDTDTQYF. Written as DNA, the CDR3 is TGTGCCATTCGGAGGGGGCTTGACACAGATACGCAGTATTTT. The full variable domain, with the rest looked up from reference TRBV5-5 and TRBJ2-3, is DAGVTQSPTHLIKTRGQQVTLRCSPISGHKSVSWYQQVLGQGPQFIFQYYEKEERGRGNFPDRFSARQFPNYSSELNVNALLLGDSALYLCAIRRGLDTDTQYFGPGTRLTVL.

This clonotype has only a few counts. The CDR3 loop reads CASSPGTSATNEKLFF. The DNA for the CDR3 is TGTGCCAGCAGTCCGGGGACCTCAGCAACTAATGAAAAACTGTTTTTT. This chain uses TRBV27 with TRBJ1-4, with D possibly matching TRBD1 (5 bases). From germline, CDR1 is MNHEY and CDR2 SMNVEV (reference sequence). V was pared by 5 bases and J by 0 bases, with 13 bases between. This CDR3 region has 16 residues. The full variable domain, with the rest looked up from reference TRBV27 and TRBJ1-4, is EAQVTQNPRYLITVTGKKLTVTCSQNMNHEYMSWYRQDPGLGLRQIYYSMNVEVTDKGDVPEGYKVSRKEKRNFPLILESPSPNQTSLYFCASSPGTSATNEKLFFGSGTQLSVL.

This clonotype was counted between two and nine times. The CDR3 DNA reads as TGTGCCAGCAGCGTAGGCCAGACGCATGAAGCTTTCTTT. This translates into CASSVGQTHEAFF. This chain links TRBV9 with TRBJ1-1, with D uncertain. The germline CDR1 and CDR2 sequences are SGDLS and YYNGEE. Trimming removed 0 bases at V and 7 bases at J, with 10 bases between. CDR3 length: 13 residues.

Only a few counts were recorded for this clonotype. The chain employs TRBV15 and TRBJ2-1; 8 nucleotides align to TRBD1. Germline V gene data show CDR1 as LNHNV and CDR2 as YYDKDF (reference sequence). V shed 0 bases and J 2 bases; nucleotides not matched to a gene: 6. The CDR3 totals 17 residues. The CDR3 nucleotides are TGTGCCACCAGCAGAGAAGGGACAGGACGCACCTACAATGAGCAGTTCTTC. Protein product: CATSREGTGRTYNEQFF.

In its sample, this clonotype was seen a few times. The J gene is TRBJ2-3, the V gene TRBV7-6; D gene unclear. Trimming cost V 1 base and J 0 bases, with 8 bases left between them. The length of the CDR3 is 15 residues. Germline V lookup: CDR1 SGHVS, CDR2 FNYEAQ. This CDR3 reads CASSLDHLSTDTQYF. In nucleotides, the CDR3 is TGTGCCAGCAGCTTAGACCACCTTAGCACAGATACGCAGTATTTT.

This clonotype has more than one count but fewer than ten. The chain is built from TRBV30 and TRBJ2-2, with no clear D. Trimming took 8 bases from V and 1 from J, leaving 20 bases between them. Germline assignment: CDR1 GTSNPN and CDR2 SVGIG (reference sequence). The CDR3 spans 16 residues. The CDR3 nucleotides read TGTGCCGGAACCTTGGCATCCAGTTTGAACACCGGGGAGCTGTTTTTT. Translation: CAGTLASSLNTGELFF.

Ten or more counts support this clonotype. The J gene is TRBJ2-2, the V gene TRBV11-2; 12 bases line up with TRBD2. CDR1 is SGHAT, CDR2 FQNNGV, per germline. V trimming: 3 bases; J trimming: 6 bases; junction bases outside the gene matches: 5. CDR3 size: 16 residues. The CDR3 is CASSFRTSGAAGELFF. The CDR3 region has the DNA TGTGCCAGCAGCTTTAGGACTAGCGGGGCAGCCGGGGAGCTGTTTTTT.

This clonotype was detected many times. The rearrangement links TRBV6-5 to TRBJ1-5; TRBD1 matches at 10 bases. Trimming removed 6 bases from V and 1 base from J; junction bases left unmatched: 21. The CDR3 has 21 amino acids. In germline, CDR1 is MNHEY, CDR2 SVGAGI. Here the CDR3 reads CASSPIHPGQGTVRSNQPQHF. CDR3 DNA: TGTGCCAGCAGCCCAATTCACCCGGGACAGGGGACAGTTCGGAGCAATCAGCCCCAGCATTTT.

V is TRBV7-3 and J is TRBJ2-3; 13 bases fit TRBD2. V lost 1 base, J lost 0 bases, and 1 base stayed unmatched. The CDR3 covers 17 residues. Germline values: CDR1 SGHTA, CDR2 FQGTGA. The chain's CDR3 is CASSLRGLAGSTDTQYF. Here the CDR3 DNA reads TGTGCCAGCAGCTTAAGGGGACTAGCGGGGAGCACAGATACGCAGTATTTT.